These 20 T cell receptor beta chains came from one sample sequenced in a study of cytomegalovirus exposure and HLA in healthy donors. 60 Vbeta and 13 Jbeta primers were used in PCR. The protocol was immunoSEQ multiplex PCR, while the TCRdb copy is restricted to in-frame clones and leaves out a portion. The table records 55,000 to 80,000 clones, over 70% of them present only once. The sequenced sample was PBMCs. The receptors derive from a man aged 65-85 years in good health and CMV-seronegative.

The V gene is TRBV5-6, the J gene TRBJ1-2, with D possibly TRBD1 on 6 matching bases. V dropped 4 bases and J dropped 8 bases, with 21 bases sitting between them. The germline gives CDR1 SGHDT, CDR2 YYEEEE. The CDR3 is 15 amino acids. The CDR3 bases are TGTGCCAGCAGCAGGGAGACAGGAGGAACTGGGGGCTACACCTTC. Amino acid sequence: CASSRETGGTGGYTF.

This clone was detected only once. This chain joins TRBV7-9 and TRBJ1-5, with D perhaps TRBD1 (6 bases). CDR3 size: 16 residues. The germline CDR1 and CDR2 sequences are SEHNR and FQNEAQ (reference sequence). V was clipped by 4 bases and J by 0 bases, with 13 bases between them. The CDR3 loop is CASSSSDRYSNQPQHF. The CDR3 DNA follows: TGTGCCAGCAGCTCCTCGGACAGATATAGCAATCAGCCCCAGCATTTT.

The chain links TRBV9 to TRBJ2-1; TRBD2 agrees at 9 bases. Germline lookup yields CDR1 SGDLS and CDR2 YYNGEE. With 0 bases clipped from V and 10 bases from J, the junction kept 11 bases outside the gene matches. The CDR3 extends over 16 amino acids. The CDR3 coding sequence is TGTGCCAGCAGCGTAGACGGTAGCGGGGGACTGGGGGAGCAGTTCTTC. This translates into CASSVDGSGGLGEQFF.

This chain uses TRBV13 with TRBJ2-6; 9 positions agree with TRBD1. V shed 11 bases, J shed 4 bases, and the junction held 9 bases outside the gene matches. CDR1 PRHDT and CDR2 FYEKMQ come from the germline V gene (reference sequence). This CDR3 contains 15 residues. The CDR3 loop is CAGGTGFPGANVLTF. The CDR3 bases are TGTGCCGGCGGGACAGGGTTCCCCGGGGCCAACGTCCTGACTTTC.

V is TRBV6-1 and J is TRBJ1-1, with 7 bases aligning to TRBD1. After removal of 8 bases from V and 3 bases from J, the junction contained 6 bases not matched to a gene. The CDR3 covers 13 residues. CDR1 and CDR2 from the germline V gene are MNHNS and SASEGT. CDR3: CASGGQKDTEAFF. DNA of the CDR3: TGTGCCAGCGGGGGACAGAAGGACACTGAAGCTTTCTTT.

This sequence joins TRBV5-8 and TRBJ1-1, with 7 positions matching TRBD1. After removal of 6 bases from V and 8 bases from J, the junction contained 7 bases not matched to a gene. CDR1 is SGHTS, CDR2 YDEGEE, per germline. The CDR3 length is 12 residues. The CDR3 coding sequence is TGTGCCAGCACACATACACAGGGGGAAGCTTTCTTT. Translated: CASTHTQGEAFF.

The chain is built from TRBV19 and TRBJ1-2; 10 bases fit TRBD1. From germline, CDR1 is LNHDA and CDR2 SQIVND (reference sequence). The CDR3 totals 15 residues. V was clipped by 3 bases and J by 5 bases; unmatched bases: 6. The CDR3 loop is CASSMDRGGSYGYTF. CDR3 coding DNA: TGTGCCAGTAGTATGGACAGGGGGGGGTCGTATGGCTACACCTTC.

This chain connects TRBV11-2 to TRBJ2-5, with D perhaps matching TRBD2 (5 bases). The CDR3 extends over 15 amino acids. CDR1 and CDR2 from the germline V gene are SGHAT and FQNNGV. The ends were cut back, 4 bases at V and 7 bases at J, with 19 bases in the middle. This CDR3 is CASSSPRIHRGTQYF. The CDR3 region has the DNA TGTGCCAGCAGCTCCCCGAGAATCCACCGGGGGACCCAGTACTTC.

The chain links TRBV7-9 to TRBJ2-1, with TRBD2 as a possible D gene (5 bases). Germline V gene data show CDR1 as SEHNR and CDR2 as FQNEAQ (reference sequence). The ends were cut back, 5 bases at V and 8 bases at J, with 16 bases in the middle. This CDR3 is built from 14 residues. The CDR3 is CASSRRTERDEQFF. DNA of the CDR3: TGTGCCAGCAGCCGAAGGACGGAGAGGGATGAGCAGTTCTTC.

J is TRBJ1-2 and V is TRBV6-6, with a weak D call TRBD1 (6 bases). Germline V lookup: CDR1 MNHNY, CDR2 SVGAGI (reference sequence). This CDR3 has 14 amino acids. Trimming cost V 7 bases and J 5 bases, with 17 bases left between them. CDR3 residues: CASKGGTARYGYTF. CDR3 nucleotide sequence: TGTGCCAGCAAGGGGGGGACGGCAAGGTATGGCTACACCTTC.

CDR3 in amino acids: CASSSTLAGGKTQYF. CDR3 nucleotides: TGTGCCAGCAGCTCGACGCTAGCGGGGGGAAAGACCCAGTACTTC. This chain links TRBV7-2 with TRBJ2-5; TRBD2 agrees at 11 bases. Germline V gene sequence: CDR1 SGHTA, CDR2 FQGNSA. V lost 4 bases, J lost 6 bases, and 7 bases stayed unmatched. The CDR3 contains 15 residues.

This clone was counted between two and nine times. The CDR3 nucleotides are TGCGCCAGCAGTTGGAGGGGGCGGGGGGTCTCTTACGAGCAGTACTTC. It specifies CASSWRGRGVSYEQYF. The gene calls are TRBV4-3 and TRBJ2-7; TRBD2 is a possible D gene (8 bases). Deletions cut 6 bases from V and 4 bases from J, with 22 bases between. There are 16 residues in the CDR3. Germline CDR1 LGHNA, CDR2 YSLEER.

This rearrangement joins TRBV2 to TRBJ1-1, with D hard to call. V lost 7 bases, J lost 6 bases, and 9 bases lay in between. CDR3 size: 11 residues. Germline V gives CDR1 SNHLY, CDR2 FYNNEI. CDR3 amino acids: CASIREAEAFF. In nucleotides, the CDR3 is TGTGCCAGCATACGGGAAGCTGAAGCTTTCTTT.

The V and J genes are TRBV18 and TRBJ2-3; D is unresolved. This CDR3 has 13 amino acids. The V gene lost 4 bases and the J gene lost 5 bases, with 10 bases spanning the gap. Germline lookup yields CDR1 KGHSH and CDR2 LQKENI. The CDR3 sequence: CASSRGEKDTQYF. The DNA for the CDR3 is TGTGCCAGCTCACGTGGAGAGAAAGATACGCAGTATTTT.

The chain employs TRBV7-9 and TRBJ1-6; 9 bases match TRBD1. This CDR3 region has 15 residues. Germline V gene lookup returns CDR1 SEHNR and CDR2 FQNEAQ (reference sequence). The V segment lost 5 bases and the J segment 10 bases; nucleotides outside the gene matches: 9. The CDR3 sequence: CASSQDRGYGSPLHF. In nucleotides, the CDR3 is TGTGCCAGCAGCCAAGACAGGGGGTATGGCTCACCCCTCCACTTT. The entire variable domain, with the rest obtained from reference TRBV7-9 and TRBJ1-6, is as follows: DTGVSQNPRHKITKRGQNVTFRCDPISEHNRLYWYRQTLGQGPEFLTYFQNEAQLEKSRLLSDRFSAERPKGSFSTLEIQRTEQGDSAMYLCASSQDRGYGSPLHFGNGTRLTVT.

The chain has TRBV28 and TRBJ2-2; the match to TRBD2 covers 12 bases. V shed 4 bases, J shed 5 bases, and the junction held 5 bases outside the gene matches. In germline, CDR1 is MDHEN, CDR2 SYDVKM. The CDR3 consists of 16 residues. CDR3 amino acids: CASSSGTSGLTGELFF. DNA for the CDR3: TGTGCCAGCAGTTCAGGGACTAGCGGGCTAACCGGGGAGCTGTTTTTT.

The chain carries TRBV11-2 and TRBJ2-5; TRBD1 matches at 9 bases. The DNA end lines up better with TRBJ2-7; the J call may be wrong. Germline V lookup: CDR1 SGHAT, CDR2 FQNNGV. The CDR3 sequence is 15 residues long. The CDR3 region is CASSHAGTGRHEQYF. In nucleotides, the CDR3 is TGTGCCAGCAGCCACGCCGGGACAGGGCGCCACGAGCAGTACTTC.

This clone was seen a single time. The chain uses TRBV10-3 and TRBJ2-7; D is unresolved. The germline V gene encodes CDR1 ENHRY and CDR2 SYGVKD. V was trimmed by 0 bases and J by 3 bases, leaving 12 bases between them. The CDR3 is made up of 15 amino acids. CDR3 residues: CAISESNSASYEQYF. In DNA form, the CDR3 reads TGTGCCATCAGTGAGTCGAACTCCGCGAGCTACGAGCAGTACTTC.

The V gene is TRBV6-6, the J gene TRBJ2-2, with D tentatively TRBD2 (7 bases). Germline V lookup: CDR1 MNHNY, CDR2 SVGAGI (reference sequence). With 7 bases removed from V and 5 bases from J, the gap between germline ends came to 17 bases. The length of the CDR3 is 15 residues. CDR3 sequence reads: CASISRGAGTGELFF. The CDR3 DNA is TGTGCCAGCATTTCTCGGGGGGCCGGGACCGGGGAGCTGTTTTTT.

This clone was seen once. This chain connects TRBV4-1 to TRBJ2-7; D possibly corresponds to TRBD2 (6 bases). The CDR3 extends over 15 amino acids. Germline lookup yields CDR1 MGHRA and CDR2 YSYEKL. Between the trimmed V and J ends, which lost 2 bases and 3 bases, there was a span of 14 bases. DNA for the CDR3: TGCGCCAGCAGCCAATCCGACGGGAGTATCTACGAGCAGTACTTC. This sequence encodes CASSQSDGSIYEQYF.